This T cell receptor beta chain was identified in a study of T cells after yellow fever vaccination. Findings of the study overall: Abundant clonotypes (contaminants from the bulk population) could be present in FACS-sorted repertoires. Primary-vaccination clones mostly resurfaced post-booster (96% CD4, approximately 90% CD8). The appearance of a small share of clonotypes in both CD4 and CD8 compartments was observed. Compared with primary, the secondary response was weaker and peaked at day 5, not 15.

As for this clonotype: Its matching antigen is unknown.

Trimming stripped 3 bases from V and 7 bases from J, with 15 bases between. The CDR3 covers 14 residues. Germline CDR1 and CDR2: MGHDK and SYGVNS. TCRdb re-derived calls from the 5' RACE reads in MiXCR, one entry per CDR3 protein. Of 250,000 to 300,000 distinct CDR3 sequences in the sample, 10% to 15% were seen once. This sequence was found in a man aged 25-45 years who received the YFV17D yellow fever vaccine. The material sequenced was CD4+ T cells sorted from PBMCs, taken 45 days after the yellow fever booster vaccination. The V gene is TRBV25-1, the J gene TRBJ2-5; D is possibly TRBD2 (5 bases). The CDR3 region is CASSDPEGGVTQYF. CDR3 nucleotides: TGTGCCAGCAGTGATCCAGAGGGTGGGGTGACCCAGTACTTC.